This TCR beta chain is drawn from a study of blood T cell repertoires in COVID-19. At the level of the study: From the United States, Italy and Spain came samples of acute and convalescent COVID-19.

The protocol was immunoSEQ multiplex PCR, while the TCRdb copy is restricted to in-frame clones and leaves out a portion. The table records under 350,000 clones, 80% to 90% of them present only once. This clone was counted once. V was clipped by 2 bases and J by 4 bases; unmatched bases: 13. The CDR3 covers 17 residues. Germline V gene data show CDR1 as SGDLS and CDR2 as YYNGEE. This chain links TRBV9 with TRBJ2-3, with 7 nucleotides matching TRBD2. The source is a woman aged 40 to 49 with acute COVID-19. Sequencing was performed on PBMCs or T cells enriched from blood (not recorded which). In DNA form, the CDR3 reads TGTGCCAGCAGCGTCAAGACGACTAGCTTTTACGCAGATACGCAGTATTTT. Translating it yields CASSVKTTSFYADTQYF. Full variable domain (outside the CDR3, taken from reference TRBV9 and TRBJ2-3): DSGVTQTPKHLITATGQRVTLRCSPRSGDLSVYWYQQSLDQGLQFLIQYYNGEERAKGNILERFSAQQFPDLHSELNLSSLELGDSALYFCASSVKTTSFYADTQYFGPGTRLTVL.